These T cell receptor beta chains were read from a single sample in a study of beta chain features in type 1 diabetes. Sequencing used immunoSEQ multiplex PCR; TCRdb keeps in-frame clones, though not all of them. The sample yields about 260,000 clones, about 20% seen once. The material sequenced was naive CD4+ T cells from blood. Receptors were obtained from a woman in her thirties or forties with type 1 diabetes. Both conserved end residues are part of each CDR3. The D gene is left open where the match is weak. The size of a clone is reported for some rows only, either as once, few or many, or as a class for expanded clones.

D,V,size,J,CDR3,DNA
-,TRBV7-2,-,TRBJ2-7,CASSLERAGQRDF,TGTGCCAGCAGCTTAGAGCGAGCGGGACAACGAGACTTC
-,TRBV7-9,-,TRBJ2-5,CASSLGGRNTETQYF,TGTGCCAGCAGCCTGGGGGGAAGAAATACGGAGACCCAGTACTTC
-,TRBV18,-,TRBJ1-5,CASSPSPVNQPQHF,TGTGCCAGCTCACCGAGCCCGGTCAATCAGCCCCAGCATTTT
TRBD1,TRBV7-9,few,TRBJ2-1,CASSGKTGISYNEQFF,TGTGCCAGCAGCGGAAAGACAGGGATCTCCTACAATGAGCAGTTCTTC
TRBD1,TRBV9,few,TRBJ1-2,CASSVDPQGAERGYTF,TGTGCCAGCAGCGTCGACCCACAGGGGGCCGAGAGGGGCTACACCTTC
-,TRBV5-4,few,TRBJ2-1,CASSRDPDNEQFF,TGTGCCAGCAGCCGGGATCCGGACAATGAGCAGTTCTTC
TRBD1,TRBV5-1,-,TRBJ1-2,CASSSDRAPYGYTF,TGCGCCAGCAGCTCAGACAGGGCCCCCTATGGCTACACCTTC
-,TRBV7-2,-,TRBJ2-3,CASSLSIRTTQYF,TGTGCCAGCAGCTTATCGATAAGGACAACGCAGTATTTT
TRBD1,TRBV2,-,TRBJ2-1,CASRRTGSSYNEQFF,TGTGCCAGCAGACGGACAGGGAGCTCCTACAATGAGCAGTTCTTC
-,TRBV2,few,TRBJ2-5,CASSEQETQYF,TGTGCCAGCAGTGAACAGGAGACCCAGTACTTC
TRBD2,TRBV7-2,few,TRBJ2-1,CASNPRLAGGGDEQFF,TGTGCCAGCAACCCCCGGCTAGCGGGAGGCGGGGATGAGCAGTTCTTC
TRBD1,TRBV15,few,TRBJ1-5,CATSRDRGDEPQHF,TGTGCCACCAGCAGAGACAGGGGGGATGAGCCCCAGCATTTT
TRBD1,TRBV5-4,-,TRBJ2-7,CASSSQGRYEQYF,TGTGCCAGCAGCTCACAGGGGCGGTACGAGCAGTACTTC
-,TRBV2,few,TRBJ2-1,CASSEGLGTYNEQFF,TGTGCCAGCAGTGAAGGACTAGGAACCTACAATGAGCAGTTCTTC
TRBD1,TRBV6-6,-,TRBJ1-3,CASSYGTVDSGNTIYF,TGTGCCAGCAGTTACGGGACAGTCGACTCTGGAAACACCATATATTTT
TRBD2,TRBV9,-,TRBJ2-3,CASSDQRGGLGTQYF,TGTGCCAGCAGTGACCAGCGGGGGGGCCTTGGTACGCAGTATTTT
-,TRBV5-1,-,TRBJ2-1,CASSLVLNEQFF,TGCGCCAGCAGCTTGGTTCTCAATGAGCAGTTCTTC